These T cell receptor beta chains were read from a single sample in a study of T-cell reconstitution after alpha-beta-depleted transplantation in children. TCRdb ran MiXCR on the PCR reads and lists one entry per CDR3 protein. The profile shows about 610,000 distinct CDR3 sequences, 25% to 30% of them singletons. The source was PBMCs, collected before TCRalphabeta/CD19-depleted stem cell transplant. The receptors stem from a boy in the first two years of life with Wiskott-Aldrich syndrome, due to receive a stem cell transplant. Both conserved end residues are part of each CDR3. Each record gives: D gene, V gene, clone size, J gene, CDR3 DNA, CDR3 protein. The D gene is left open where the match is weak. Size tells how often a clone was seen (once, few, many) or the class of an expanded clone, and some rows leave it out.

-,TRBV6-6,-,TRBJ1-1,TGTGCCAGCAGTTACCGGCCTGAAGGTGAAGCTTTCTTT,CASSYRPEGEAFF
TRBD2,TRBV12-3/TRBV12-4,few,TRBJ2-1,TGTGCCAGCAGTCTTACTAGCGGGAGAAACAATGAGCAGTTCTTC,CASSLTSGRNNEQFF
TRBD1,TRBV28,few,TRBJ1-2,TGTGCCAGCACTCCAGACAGGGGTGGAGGCTACACCTTC,CASTPDRGGGYTF
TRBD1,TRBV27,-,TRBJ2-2,TGTGCCAGCAGTTTACGCCAGGGGGCGCGGACCGGGGAGCTGTTTTTT,CASSLRQGARTGELFF
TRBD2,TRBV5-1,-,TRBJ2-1,TGCGCCAGCAGCCCCCCGGGACTACCCACCTACAATGAGCAGTTCTTC,CASSPPGLPTYNEQFF
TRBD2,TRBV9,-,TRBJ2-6,TGTGCCAGCAGGAGCGGGGGGCGAGGCTCTGGGGCCAACGTCCTGACTTTC,CASRSGGRGSGANVLTF
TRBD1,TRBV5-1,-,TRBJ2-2,TGCGCCAGCAGCCCCTCGGGACAGGGCGCCGGGGAGCTGTTTTTT,CASSPSGQGAGELFF
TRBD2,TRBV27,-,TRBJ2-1,TGTGCCAGCAGTTTTGGCGGGAGCCGAAATGAGCAGTTCTTC,CASSFGGSRNEQFF
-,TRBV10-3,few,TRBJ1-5,TGTGCCATCAGTGGTTATAGGGGCGGTCAGCCCCAGCATTTT,CAISGYRGGQPQHF
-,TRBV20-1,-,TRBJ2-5,TGCAGTGCTACATCCAGGGCCCAAGAGACCCAGTACTTC,CSATSRAQETQYF
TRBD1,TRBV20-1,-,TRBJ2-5,TGCAGTGCTAGAGATCGGGACAGGGGGCAAGAGACCCAGTACTTC,CSARDRDRGQETQYF
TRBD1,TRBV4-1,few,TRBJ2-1,TGCGCCAGCAGCGGTCCGGGACAGGGGTATGAGCAGTTCTTC,CASSGPGQGYEQFF
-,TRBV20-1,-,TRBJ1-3,TGCAGTGCTAGTGATTCGTCAGCTCAGGGAAACACCATATATTTT,CSASDSSAQGNTIYF
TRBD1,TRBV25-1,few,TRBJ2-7,TGTGCCAGCAGTACTTCCGGGACAGGGACAATTGGTTACTACGAGCAGTACTTC,CASSTSGTGTIGYYEQYF
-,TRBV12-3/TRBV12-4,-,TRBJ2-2,TGTGCCAGCAGCCAACTGTGGACCCCGGGAGAGACCGGGGAGCTGTTTTTT,CASSQLWTPGETGELFF
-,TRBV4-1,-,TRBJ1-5,TGTGCCAGCAGCCAAGCATCGGCCACAATCAACCAGCCCCAGCATTTT,CASSQASATINQPQHF
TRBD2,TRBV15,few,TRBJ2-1,TGTGCCACCAGCGTACAGCGGGGTGATTACAATGAGCAGTTCTTC,CATSVQRGDYNEQFF
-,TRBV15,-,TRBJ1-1,TGTGCCACCAGCAGAGGTAGGGAGTGGGGTGACACTGAAGCTTTCTTT,CATSRGREWGDTEAFF
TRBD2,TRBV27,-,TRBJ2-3,TGTGCCAGCAGTCGACACGGGCTAGCGGGAGGGTCAGATACGCAGTATTTT,CASSRHGLAGGSDTQYF
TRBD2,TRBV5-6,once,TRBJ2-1,TGTGCCAGCAGCCATAGCGGGCGAGTGCCCTACAATGAGCAGTTCTTC,CASSHSGRVPYNEQFF
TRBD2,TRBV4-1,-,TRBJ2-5,TGCGCCAGCAGCCACAGCGGGACCCCGGAGACCCAGTACTTC,CASSHSGTPETQYF
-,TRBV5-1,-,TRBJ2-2,TGCGCCAGCAGCCAAGGGGGACCGAACACCGGGGAGCTGTTTTTT,CASSQGGPNTGELFF
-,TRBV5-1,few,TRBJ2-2,TGCGCCAGCAGCTACCAGGGCAAGGTCCCGAACACCGGGGAGCTGTTTTTT,CASSYQGKVPNTGELFF
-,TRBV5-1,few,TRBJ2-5,TGCGCCAGCAGCTTGGTGGGGGGGACAATTGAGGAGACCCAGTACTTC,CASSLVGGTIEETQYF
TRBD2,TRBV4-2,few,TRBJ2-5,TGTGCCAGCAGCCAAGAGGAACTAGCGGGAGTCGTAGAGACCCAGTACTTC,CASSQEELAGVVETQYF
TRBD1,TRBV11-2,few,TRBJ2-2,TGTGCCAGCACCTCGGACAGGGGGCGAGACGGGGAGCTGTTTTTT,CASTSDRGRDGELFF
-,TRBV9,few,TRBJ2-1,TGTGCCAGCAGCGTGGGGCCAGGGGCCTACAATGAGCAGTTCTTC,CASSVGPGAYNEQFF
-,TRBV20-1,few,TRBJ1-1,TGCAGTGCTCAATCCCTGGGGATGAACACTGAAGCTTTCTTT,CSAQSLGMNTEAFF
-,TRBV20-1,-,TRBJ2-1,TGCAGTGCTAGAGAATCCGCGAACAATGAGCAGTTCTTC,CSARESANNEQFF
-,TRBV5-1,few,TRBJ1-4,TGCGCCAGCAGCAAACAGACAGCAACTAATGAAAAACTGTTTTTT,CASSKQTATNEKLFF
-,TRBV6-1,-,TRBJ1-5,TGTGCCAGCAGCCCTCTCGACGGGCACAATCAGCCCCAGCATTTT,CASSPLDGHNQPQHF
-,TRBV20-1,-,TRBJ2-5,TGCAGTGCTAGAAAAGGAGGGCAAGAGACCCAGTACTTC,CSARKGGQETQYF
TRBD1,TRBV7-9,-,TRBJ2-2,TGTGCCAGCAGTTTACAGGGGCCGGACACCGGGGAGCTGTTTTTT,CASSLQGPDTGELFF
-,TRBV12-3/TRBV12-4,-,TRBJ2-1,TGTGCCAGCACCGGCGGCGGGCTAGGCAATGAGCAGTTCTTC,CASTGGGLGNEQFF
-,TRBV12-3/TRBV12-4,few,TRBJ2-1,TGTGCCAGCAGGCCGGGACTGTACAATGAGCAGTTCTTC,CASRPGLYNEQFF
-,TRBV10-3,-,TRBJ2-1,TGTGCCATCCGGGAGCCAGTCTACAATGAGCAGTTCTTC,CAIREPVYNEQFF
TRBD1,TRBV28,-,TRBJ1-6,TGTGCCAGCAGTTCCGCAGGGGGCAATTCACCCCTCCACTTT,CASSSAGGNSPLHF
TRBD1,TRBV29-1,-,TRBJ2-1,TGCAGCGTGGATTACAGGGGCAATGAGCAGTTCTTC,CSVDYRGNEQFF
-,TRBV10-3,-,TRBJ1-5,TGTGCCATCAGTGGGGGTAGCAATCAGCCCCAGCATTTT,CAISGGSNQPQHF
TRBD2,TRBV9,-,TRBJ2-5,TGTGCCAGCAGCGGGGGGACTAGCGGGCTTCGGGAGACCCAGTACTTC,CASSGGTSGLRETQYF
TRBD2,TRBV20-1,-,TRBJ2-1,TGCAGTGCTACCATAGCGGGAGGGCCAAACAATGAGCAGTTCTTC,CSATIAGGPNNEQFF
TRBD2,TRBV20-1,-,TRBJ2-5,TGCAGTGCCCCACTCGAGCCCCGGGAGGGCAGGGAGACCCAGTACTTC,CSAPLEPREGRETQYF
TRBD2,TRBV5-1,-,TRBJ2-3,TGCGCCAGCAGCTTGGCCCTTCTAGCGGCTAGCACAGATACGCAGTATTTT,CASSLALLAASTDTQYF
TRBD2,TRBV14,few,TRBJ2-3,TGTGCCAGCAGCCAATATTCGGGGACTAGCGGACAAACGCAGTATTTT,CASSQYSGTSGQTQYF
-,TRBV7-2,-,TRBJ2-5,TGTGCCAGCAGCCCGTATCCTAGCATGCAAGAGACCCAGTACTTC,CASSPYPSMQETQYF
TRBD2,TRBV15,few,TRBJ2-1,TGTGCCACCAGCAGAGGGTTAGCGGGGGTTGGCAATGAGCAGTTCTTC,CATSRGLAGVGNEQFF
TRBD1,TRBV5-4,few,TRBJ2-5,TGTGCCAGCAGCTCACCTCAGGGACAGGAGACCCAGTACTTC,CASSSPQGQETQYF
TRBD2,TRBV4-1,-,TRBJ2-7,TGCGCCAGCAGCCAAATGGGACTAGCGGGAGCTAAAACCTACGAGCAGTACTTC,CASSQMGLAGAKTYEQYF